Listed here are 22 T cell receptor beta chains from one sample, sequenced in a study of blood T cells in healthy people across ages. Then a second PCR, running roughly 7 to 11 cycles, was carried out with a sample-barcoded 5' primer and a J-beta primer mix. TCRdb fed the 5' RACE reads into MiXCR, producing one record per CDR3 protein. The sample shows 800,000 to 950,000 distinct CDR3 sequences, roughly 52% of them seen only once. Sequences were obtained from blood. The receptors come from a man aged 30-40 years in good health.

The rearrangement links TRBV25-1 to TRBJ2-7; 12 bases agree with TRBD2. Looked up from germline, CDR1 is MGHDK and CDR2 is SYGVNS. The CDR3 runs to 17 residues. V gave up 6 bases and J gave up 2 bases; unmatched junction bases: 11. In nucleotides, the CDR3 is TGTGCCAGCAGCCCCCCCGGACTAGCGGGATCTGCCTACGAGCAGTACTTC. Amino acid sequence: CASSPPGLAGSAYEQYF.

As to this clonotype: One junction end disagrees with the germline gene, perhaps due to a read error. The CDR3 coding sequence is TGTGCCAGCAGGGTGACTAGTGCTGTCCAAGAGACCCGGTACTTC. Its protein product is CASRVTSAVQETRYF. The chain couples TRBV2 to TRBJ2-5; a possible D gene is TRBD2 (6 bases). Germline V gives CDR1 SNHLY, CDR2 FYNNEI. This CDR3 is 15 amino acids long.

This chain joins TRBV5-6 and TRBJ2-5; TRBD1 aligns across 7 bases. CDR3 length: 15 amino acids. Losses at the gene ends were 2 bases for V and 2 bases for J; bases not matched to a gene: 6. The V gene's germline CDR1 is SGHDT and CDR2 YYEEEE. The CDR3 region has the DNA TGTGCCAGCAGCTTCCTCGGGACAGCACAAGAGACCCAGTACTTC. Its protein product is CASSFLGTAQETQYF.

The J gene is TRBJ2-1, the V gene TRBV5-1, with D perhaps TRBD2 (5 bases). From germline, CDR1 is SGHRS and CDR2 YFSETQ. The ends were cut back, 5 bases at V and 8 bases at J, with 20 bases in the middle. The CDR3 has 15 residues. CDR3: CASREVGSSLDEQFF. As DNA, the CDR3 is TGCGCCAGCAGAGAAGTCGGGTCTAGCTTGGATGAGCAGTTCTTC.

This chain joins TRBV5-1 and TRBJ2-3; TRBD1 aligns across 10 bases. The germline V gene encodes CDR1 SGHRS and CDR2 YFSETQ. The CDR3 runs to 16 residues. Trimming cost V 5 bases and J 0 bases; bases outside gene matches: 6. CDR3 bases: TGCGCCAGCAGTTCGCCGGGACAGGGGAGCACAGATACGCAGTATTTT. Amino acids: CASSSPGQGSTDTQYF. The variable domain in full, with the rest retrieved from reference TRBV5-1 and TRBJ2-3, is KAGVTQTPRYLIKTRGQQVTLSCSPISGHRSVSWYQQTPGQGLQFLFEYFSETQRNKGNFPGRFSGRQFSNSRSEMNVSTLELGDSALYLCASSSPGQGSTDTQYFGPGTRLTVL.

There are a few counts of this clonotype. The chain recombines TRBV2 with TRBJ2-7; 13 nucleotides align to TRBD2. Trimming cost V 4 bases and J 4 bases; bases outside gene matches: 4. There are 15 residues in the CDR3. Germline values: CDR1 SNHLY, CDR2 FYNNEI. The chain's CDR3 is CASSGELAGGYEQYF. The CDR3 DNA reads TGTGCCAGCAGTGGAGAACTAGCGGGAGGGTACGAGCAGTACTTC.

The chain employs TRBV2 and TRBJ2-1; D call uncertain. The CDR3 spans 13 residues. Germline V gene sequence: CDR1 SNHLY, CDR2 FYNNEI. Trimming stripped 11 bases from V and 7 bases from J, with 18 bases between. The CDR3 here is CAGSLAPVNEQFF. The CDR3, as DNA: TGTGCCGGGTCCCTGGCACCGGTTAATGAGCAGTTCTTC.

This clonotype has more than one count but fewer than ten. Just one base apart from a much larger clone, this may be a read error. This chain uses TRBV9 with TRBJ2-1, with D tentatively TRBD2 (6 bases). V was shortened by 3 bases and J by 6 bases, with 10 bases between the two germline ends. This CDR3 has 13 amino acids. Germline CDR1 reads SGDLS; CDR2 reads YYNGEE. The CDR3 DNA is TGTGCCAGCAGCGCCGGGACTTTCAATGAGCAGTTCTTC. Its translation: CASSAGTFNEQFF.

This clonotype has a handful of counts. The rearrangement joins TRBV4-3 to TRBJ2-7; D is ambiguous. Trimming took off 0 bases at V and 4 bases at J, with 13 bases between the two ends. In germline, CDR1 is LGHNA, CDR2 YSLEER. The CDR3 runs 15 residues. The DNA of the CDR3 is TGCGCCAGCAGCCAAGAGGAAGAAGCGAGATACGAGCAGTACTTC. Translation: CASSQEEEARYEQYF.

This clonotype has only a few counts. This chain links TRBV12-3 or TRBV12-4 with TRBJ1-4; 8 bases are a match to TRBD1. The CDR3 consists of 14 residues. Trimming took 6 bases from V and 4 from J; bases not matched to a gene: 4. CDR3 region: CASRTGGINEKLFF. CDR3 nucleotide sequence: TGTGCCAGCAGAACAGGGGGGATTAATGAAAAACTGTTTTTT.

This clonotype was seen more than once but under ten times. This rearrangement joins TRBV29-1 to TRBJ1-2; D perhaps matches TRBD1 (5 bases). Trimming shortened V by 6 bases and J by 4 bases, and 15 bases separated the two germline ends. The V gene's germline CDR1 is SQVTM and CDR2 ANQGSEA. CDR3 length: 13 residues. The CDR3 spells CSVSATGTYGYTF. CDR3 coding DNA: TGCAGCGTATCGGCCACGGGGACCTATGGCTACACCTTC.

A note on this clonotype: A junction boundary mismatches the germline segment, possibly from a read error. CDR3 protein: CASGEVLETQYF. The CDR3 DNA reads as TGTGCCAGCGGTGAGGTGCTAGAGACCCAGTACTTC. The chain employs TRBV2 and TRBJ2-5; D unresolved. The CDR3 consists of 12 residues. Germline V gene lookup returns CDR1 SNHLY and CDR2 FYNNEI.

This chain joins TRBV20-1 and TRBJ2-7; 7 bases line up with TRBD1. Germline V gene data show CDR1 as DFQATT and CDR2 as SNEGSKA (reference sequence). The CDR3 length is 14 residues. V was pared by 5 bases and J by 6 bases, with 13 bases of the junction left unmatched. DNA for the CDR3: TGCAGTGCTTTGCCGGGTACAGGGGTTCCCGAGCAGTACTTC. Protein sequence: CSALPGTGVPEQYF.

This clonotype was detected a few times. The V call is TRBV12-3 or TRBV12-4, the J call TRBJ1-1, with 10 bases matching TRBD1. The CDR3 runs to 12 residues. V shed 10 bases and J 4 bases; nucleotides not matched to a gene: 3. As DNA, the CDR3 is TGTGCCACCCGGACAGGGGGCACTGAAGCTTTCTTT. Translating gives CATRTGGTEAFF.

This clonotype was found a few times. The V gene is TRBV5-1, the J gene TRBJ2-3; 7 nucleotides line up with TRBD1. Trimming cost V 1 base and J 2 bases; bases outside gene matches: 7. The CDR3 runs 16 residues. The germline V gene has CDR1 SGHRS and CDR2 YFSETQ. This CDR3 is CASSLSGTVNTDTQYF. The CDR3 DNA reads TGCGCCAGCAGCTTGTCCGGGACAGTGAACACAGATACGCAGTATTTT. The full variable domain, with the rest looked up from reference TRBV5-1 and TRBJ2-3, is KAGVTQTPRYLIKTRGQQVTLSCSPISGHRSVSWYQQTPGQGLQFLFEYFSETQRNKGNFPGRFSGRQFSNSRSEMNVSTLELGDSALYLCASSLSGTVNTDTQYFGPGTRLTVL.

The chain links TRBV2 to TRBJ1-1; 7 nucleotides line up with TRBD1. Trimming removed 2 bases from V and 5 bases from J; junction bases left unmatched: 5. Germline CDR1 SNHLY, CDR2 FYNNEI. The CDR3 extends over 14 amino acids. The CDR3 coding sequence is TGTGCCAGCAGTGAACAGGGGGGGGTTACTGAAGCTTTCTTT. Protein sequence: CASSEQGGVTEAFF.

The gene calls are TRBV2 and TRBJ2-3, with 9 bases lining up with TRBD2. This CDR3 comprises 16 residues. CDR1 and CDR2 (germline): SNHLY, FYNNEI. J gave up 6 bases and V 8 bases, and 15 bases lay outside the gene matches. The CDR3 is CASSINSGGFRDTQYF. As DNA, the CDR3 is TGTGCCAGCTCGATCAATAGCGGGGGATTCAGGGATACGCAGTATTTT.

The V call is TRBV12-3 or TRBV12-4, the J call TRBJ2-3, with 12 bases matching TRBD1. The CDR3 extends over 16 amino acids. The trim removed 1 base at V and 5 bases at J, leaving 4 bases unmatched. CDR3 residues: CASSLGGQGARDTQYF. CDR3 in DNA: TGTGCCAGCAGTTTAGGGGGACAGGGGGCGAGAGATACGCAGTATTTT.

The genes are TRBV14 and TRBJ2-7; D is unresolved. The CDR3 covers 14 residues. V shed 1 base and J shed 1 base, with 8 bases lying between them. CDR1 and CDR2 from the germline V gene are SGHDN and FVKESK. CDR3 nucleotides: TGTGCCAGCAGCCAAGGTTCGGGTTCCTACGAGCAGTACTTC. Residues: CASSQGSGSYEQYF.

The V call is TRBV3-1, the J call TRBJ2-1; D is perhaps TRBD1 (6 bases). In germline, CDR1 is LGHDT, CDR2 YNNKEL (reference sequence). V was trimmed by 1 base and J by 7 bases, leaving 17 bases between them. The CDR3 runs 16 residues. CDR3 residues: CASSQGAGRGRNEQFF. The DNA for the CDR3 is TGTGCCAGCAGCCAAGGAGCAGGCAGGGGTAGAAATGAGCAGTTCTTC.

The chain employs TRBV7-2 and TRBJ2-7, with a possible D match to TRBD1 (6 bases). Trimming pared 5 bases from V and 2 bases from J, leaving 16 bases between. The germline V gene encodes CDR1 SGHTA and CDR2 FQGNSA. This CDR3 region has 15 residues. The CDR3 DNA follows: TGTGCCAGCAGCCCCCTATCCCGGACAGCCTACGAGCAGTACTTC. Residues: CASSPLSRTAYEQYF. The entire variable domain, with the rest obtained from reference TRBV7-2 and TRBJ2-7, is as follows: GAGVSQSPSNKVTEKGKDVELRCDPISGHTALYWYRQSLGQGLEFLIYFQGNSAPDKSGLPSDRFSAERTGGSVSTLTIQRTQQEDSAVYLCASSPLSRTAYEQYFGPGTRLTVT.

The rearrangement links TRBV20-1 to TRBJ2-1, with 8 bases aligning to TRBD1. This CDR3 is 13 amino acids long. V was pared by 7 bases and J by 4 bases, with 6 bases of the junction left unmatched. The germline V gene encodes CDR1 DFQATT and CDR2 SNEGSKA (reference sequence). The CDR3 nucleotides read TGCAGTGGTTCCGGGACAGGATACAATGAGCAGTTCTTC. Protein sequence: CSGSGTGYNEQFF.